These 3 T cell receptor beta chains originate from one sample sequenced in a study of T cells after posttransplantation cyclophosphamide (TCRdb year 2016). Libraries came from the immunoSEQ multiplex PCR assay. This is the immuneACCESS table as TCRdb keeps it, with only in-frame sequences that have V and J called. A part of the clones is gone; compared with another copy, unresolved V genes explain less than half, and the rest is unexplained. Present in this sample are more than 4,000 clones, about three quarters of which were seen just once. The ten largest clones represent around 40% of the sample. Interpreted using the paper, the treatment or condition label stands for: high-dose cyclophosphamide on days +3 and +4 as single-agent GVHD prophylaxis. Patients in the PTCy group got busulfan and fludarabine conditioning, a marrow graft from a related or unrelated donor, and cyclophosphamide on days +3 and +4.

Sequenced material: PBMCs, taken around 30 days after a stem cell transplant with posttransplant cyclophosphamide. The receptors stem from a male patient aged 50 to 60 who received an allogeneic stem cell transplant from an unrelated donor, was CMV-positive, and had acute GVHD only. Once a transplant has taken place, some T cells may be donor derived.

This rearrangement joins TRBV11-2 to TRBJ2-1; 11 bases map to TRBD2. This CDR3 is built from 19 residues. The junction had 20 bases not matched to a gene; V was cut back by 5 bases and J by 8 bases. The V gene's germline CDR1 is SGHAT and CDR2 FQNNGV. The CDR3 loop is CASSPRWGTSGRNAYEQFF. CDR3 coding DNA: TGTGCCAGCAGCCCCCGATGGGGGACTAGCGGAAGGAATGCGTATGAGCAGTTCTTC.

The V and J genes are TRBV4-3 and TRBJ2-2; 8 nucleotides line up with TRBD1. Germline CDR1 and CDR2: LGHNA and YSLEER. The ends lost 2 bases at V and 6 bases at J; junction bases unmatched: 5. The CDR3 sequence is 15 residues long. CDR3 DNA: TGCGCCAGCAGCCAACGGACAGGGAAGCCCGGGGAGCTGTTTTTT. Amino acid sequence: CASSQRTGKPGELFF.

Only one count was recorded for this clone. The chain recombines TRBV7-2 with TRBJ2-6; possible D gene TRBD1, 5 bases. The CDR3 length is 16 residues. V lost 5 bases and J lost 1, with 12 bases in between. The V gene's germline CDR1 is SGHTA and CDR2 FQGNSA. The CDR3 nucleotides are TGTGCCAGCAGCGTGACCGGACATTCTGGGGCCAACGTCCTGACTTTC. Translation: CASSVTGHSGANVLTF. Complete variable domain (other parts from reference TRBV7-2 and TRBJ2-6): GAGVSQSPSNKVTEKGKDVELRCDPISGHTALYWYRQSLGQGLEFLIYFQGNSAPDKSGLPSDRFSAERTGGSVSTLTIQRTQQEDSAVYLCASSVTGHSGANVLTFGAGSRLTVL.